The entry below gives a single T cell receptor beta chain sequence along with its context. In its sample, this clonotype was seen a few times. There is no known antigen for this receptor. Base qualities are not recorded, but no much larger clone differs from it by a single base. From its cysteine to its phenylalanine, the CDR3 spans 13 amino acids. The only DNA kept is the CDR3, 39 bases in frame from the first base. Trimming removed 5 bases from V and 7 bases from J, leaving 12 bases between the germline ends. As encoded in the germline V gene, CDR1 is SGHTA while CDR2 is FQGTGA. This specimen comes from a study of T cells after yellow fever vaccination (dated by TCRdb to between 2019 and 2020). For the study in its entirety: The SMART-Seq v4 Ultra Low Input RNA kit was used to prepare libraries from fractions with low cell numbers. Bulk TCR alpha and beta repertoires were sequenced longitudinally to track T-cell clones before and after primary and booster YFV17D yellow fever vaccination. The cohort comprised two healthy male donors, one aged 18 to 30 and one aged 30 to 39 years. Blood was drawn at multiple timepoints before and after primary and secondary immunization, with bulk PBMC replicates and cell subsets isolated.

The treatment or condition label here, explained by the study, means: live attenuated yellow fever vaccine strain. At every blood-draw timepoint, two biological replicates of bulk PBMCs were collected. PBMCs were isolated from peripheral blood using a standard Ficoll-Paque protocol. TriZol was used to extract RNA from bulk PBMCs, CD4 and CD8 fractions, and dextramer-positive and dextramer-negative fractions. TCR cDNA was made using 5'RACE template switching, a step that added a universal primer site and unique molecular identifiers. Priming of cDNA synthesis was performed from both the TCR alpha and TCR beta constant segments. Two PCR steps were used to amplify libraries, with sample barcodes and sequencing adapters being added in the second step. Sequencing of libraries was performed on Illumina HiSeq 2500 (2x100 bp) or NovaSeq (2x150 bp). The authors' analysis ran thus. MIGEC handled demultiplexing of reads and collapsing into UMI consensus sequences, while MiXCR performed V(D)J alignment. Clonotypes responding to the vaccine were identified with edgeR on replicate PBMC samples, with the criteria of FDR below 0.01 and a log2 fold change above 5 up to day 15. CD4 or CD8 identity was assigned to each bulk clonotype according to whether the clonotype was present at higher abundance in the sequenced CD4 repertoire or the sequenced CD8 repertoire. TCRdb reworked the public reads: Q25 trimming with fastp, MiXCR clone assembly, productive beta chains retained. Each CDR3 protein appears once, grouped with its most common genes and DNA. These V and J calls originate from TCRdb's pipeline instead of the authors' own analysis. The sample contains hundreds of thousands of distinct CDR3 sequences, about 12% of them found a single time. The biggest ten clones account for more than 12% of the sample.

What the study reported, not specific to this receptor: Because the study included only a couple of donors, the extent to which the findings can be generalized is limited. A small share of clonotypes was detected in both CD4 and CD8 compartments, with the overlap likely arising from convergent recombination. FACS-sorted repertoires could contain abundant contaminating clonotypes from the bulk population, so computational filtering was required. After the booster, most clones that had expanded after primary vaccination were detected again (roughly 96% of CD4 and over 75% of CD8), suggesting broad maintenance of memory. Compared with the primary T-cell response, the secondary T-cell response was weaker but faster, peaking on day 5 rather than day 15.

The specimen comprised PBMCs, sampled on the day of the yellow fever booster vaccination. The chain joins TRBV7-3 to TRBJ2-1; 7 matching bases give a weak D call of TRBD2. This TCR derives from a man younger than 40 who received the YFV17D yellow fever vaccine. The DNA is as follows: TGTGCCAGCAGCAAAGGGGGGGGTAATGAGCAGTTCTTC. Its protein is CASSKGGGNEQFF.